Below are 21 T cell receptor beta chains sequenced from a single sample in a study of tissue T cells after allogeneic stem cell transplantation. This table comes from immunoSEQ multiplex PCR, and its TCRdb copy is limited to in-frame clones, with some not included. The sample records approximately 17,000 clones, around 70% being singletons. The sequencing sample was made of spleen. These receptors originate from a female BALB/c mouse in good health. This strain's MHC haplotype is H2-d.

As regards this clone: Gene names are the mouse ones. The read ends 1 residue early relative to the CDR3; the germline J gene fills the gap. The rearrangement links TRBV13-3 to TRBJ2-3, with 10 bases that match TRBD2. Germline CDR1 reads NNHDY; CDR2 reads SYVADS. The CDR3 is made up of 15 amino acids. After removal of 7 bases from V and 1 base from J, the junction contained 6 bases not matched to a gene. The CDR3 DNA, read in part, is TGTGCCAGCGCCGACTGGGGGGCCGGTGCAGAAACGCTGTAT. Protein sequence: CASADWGAGAETLY. The whole CDR3 protein reads CASADWGAGAETLYF.

The table lists this clone with a few counts. Mouse gene names and germline throughout. Read coverage stops 1 residue before the CDR3 terminus; the germline J gene supplies the remainder. The chain is built from TRBV4 and TRBJ2-3; 8 positions match TRBD2. CDR3 length: 15 amino acids. The junction had 6 bases not matched to a gene; V was cut back by 4 bases and J by 3 bases. Per germline, CDR1 LGHDT and CDR2 YNNKQL (reference sequence). CDR3 sequence: CASSLGGARAETLYF. The sequenced CDR3 bases are TGTGCCAGCAGCTTGGGGGGGGCGAGGGCAGAAACGCTGTAT. Complete variable domain (other parts from reference TRBV4 and TRBJ2-3): ETAVFQTPNYHVTQVGNEVSFNCKQTLGHDTMYWYKQDSKKLLKIMFSYNNKQLIVNETVPRRFSPQSSDKAHLNLRIKSVEPEDSAVYLCASSLGGARAETLYFGSGTRLTVL.

On this clone itself: The genes are named according to mouse. The CDR3 end lies 1 residue beyond the end of the read and is filled in from the germline J gene. This sequence joins TRBV14 and TRBJ1-4; 9 nucleotides line up with TRBD1. The junction had 4 bases not matched to a gene; V was cut back by 5 bases and J by 2 bases. Germline V gives CDR1 SGHDT, CDR2 FRDEAV. The CDR3 runs to 15 residues. This chain's CDR3 is CASSPGQGSNERLFF. CDR3 bases read: TGTGCCAGCAGCCCCGGACAGGGGTCCAACGAAAGATTATTT.

Remarks on this clone: The germline and genes are mouse ones. The read halts 1 residue ahead of the CDR3 end, with the missing end drawn from the germline J gene. The V and J genes are TRBV5 and TRBJ2-3; 13 bases match TRBD2. V dropped 3 bases and J dropped 3; count of bases not matched to a gene: 3. Germline V gene data show CDR1 as LGHNA and CDR2 as YNLKQL (reference sequence). The CDR3 extends over 16 amino acids. CDR3 bases read: TGTGCCAGCAGCCACGGACTGGGGGGGCGGGCAGAAACGCTGTAT. It encodes CASSHGLGGRAETLY. The complete CDR3 sequence is CASSHGLGGRAETLYF.

Comment on this clone: Gene names follow the mouse nomenclature. The sequenced fragment ends 1 residue before the CDR3 boundary, so the rest is inferred from the germline J gene. The rearrangement links TRBV13-1 to TRBJ2-4; no definite D call. V lost 4 bases and J lost 0, with 3 bases in between. Germline CDR1 NSHNY, CDR2 SYGAGN. CDR3 size: 12 residues. CDR3 region: CASSHSQNTLYF. The sequenced part of the CDR3 DNA is TGTGCCAGCAGTCATAGTCAAAACACCTTGTAC.

This clone was observed a single time. Any gene name here is a mouse gene name. Read coverage stops 1 residue before the CDR3 terminus; the germline J gene supplies the remainder. This chain connects TRBV19 to TRBJ1-6; D possibly corresponds to TRBD1 (5 bases). TRBJ1-6 is labeled an ORF, and its function is uncertain. The CDR3 is 15 amino acids. Trimming took 5 bases from V and 0 from J, leaving 9 bases between them. Germline V lookup: CDR1 FNHDT, CDR2 SITEND (reference sequence). Incomplete CDR3 DNA: TGTGCCAGCAGGCCGACAGCTTCCTATAATTCGCCCCTCTAC. Translated: CASRPTASYNSPLY. The full CDR3 is CASRPTASYNSPLYF.

As to this clone: Gene and germline names: mouse. The observed sequence ends 1 residue before the CDR3 terminus, with the missing tail filled in from the germline J gene. The chain uses TRBV31 and TRBJ2-5, with TRBD1 identical over 7 bases. V shed 3 bases, J shed 3 bases, and the junction held 3 bases outside the gene matches. The CDR3 consists of 13 residues. In germline, CDR1 is GKSSPN, CDR2 SITVG. Incomplete CDR3 DNA: TGTGCCTGGAGCCGGGGACAGCAAGACACCCAGTAC. This codes for CAWSRGQQDTQY. The CDR3 in full is CAWSRGQQDTQYF.

As for this clone: Gene names are mouse gene names. The read gets to within 1 residue of the CDR3 end, and the germline J gene fills in the rest. The chain joins TRBV13-2 to TRBJ2-2, with 7 bases aligning to TRBD1. Per germline, CDR1 NNHNN and CDR2 SYGAGS (reference sequence). J lost 0 bases, V lost 5 bases, and 4 bases had no gene match. The CDR3 runs 15 residues. CDR3 amino acids: CASGGTVANTGQLYF. The DNA read from the CDR3 is TGTGCCAGCGGAGGGACAGTCGCAAACACCGGGCAGCTCTAC.

About this clone itself: Genes here carry mouse names. The CDR3 goes on 1 residue after the read ends, and that part is filled in from the germline J gene. The V gene is TRBV5, the J gene TRBJ2-5; the D is unclear. Between the trimmed V and J ends, which lost 4 bases and 0 bases, there was a span of 8 bases. Germline V gene sequence: CDR1 LGHNA, CDR2 YNLKQL (reference sequence). This CDR3 has 14 amino acids. CDR3 DNA (partial): TGTGCCAGCAGCCCGACAATTAACCAAGACACCCAGTAC. Protein sequence: CASSPTINQDTQY. The complete CDR3 reads CASSPTINQDTQYF.

Remarks on this clone: Genes here carry mouse names. Read data end 1 residue before the CDR3 end; the end is taken from the germline J gene. The chain is built from TRBV13-3 and TRBJ2-1, with 8 bases aligning to TRBD1. Germline V gene lookup returns CDR1 NNHDY and CDR2 SYVADS. Trimming removed 6 bases from V and 6 bases from J; junction bases left unmatched: 2. The CDR3 length is 12 residues. The part of the CDR3 DNA that was read is TGTGCCAGCAAAGACAGGGGTGCTGAGCAGTTC. Its translation: CASKDRGAEQF. The full CDR3 protein is CASKDRGAEQFF.

With regard to this clone: Mouse names are used for the genes. The sequenced fragment ends 1 residue before the CDR3 boundary, so the rest is inferred from the germline J gene. The chain has TRBV5 and TRBJ1-1, with no clear D. Trimming took 5 bases from V and 7 from J, leaving 8 bases between them. CDR3 size: 11 residues. Per germline, CDR1 LGHNA and CDR2 YNLKQL (reference sequence). CDR3 sequence: CASSNNLEVFF. The sequenced CDR3 bases are TGTGCCAGCAGCAACAACCTAGAAGTCTTC.

With regard to this clone: Genes and germline are mouse. The read stops 1 residue short of the end of the CDR3; the missing end is completed from the germline J gene. This sequence joins TRBV1 and TRBJ1-1; D gene uncertain. V dropped 3 bases and J dropped 6 bases, with 5 bases sitting between them. Germline CDR1 is NSQYPW and CDR2 is LRSPGD (reference sequence). This CDR3 comprises 11 residues. CDR3 DNA (partial): TGCACCTGCAGTGCTGGGTCAGAAGTCTTC. As protein: CTCSAGSEVF. The whole CDR3 region reads CTCSAGSEVFF.

With regard to this clone: Mouse names are used for the genes. The read terminates 1 residue ahead of where the CDR3 ends, so the germline J gene completes it. The chain recombines TRBV13-2 with TRBJ2-4, with TRBD1 matching 8 bases. This CDR3 comprises 15 residues. Germline V gene sequence: CDR1 NNHNN, CDR2 SYGAGS (reference sequence). With V trimmed by 0 bases and J by 1 base, 1 base remained unmatched. The CDR3 reads CASGDDRGGQNTLYF. The sequenced part of the CDR3 DNA is TGTGCCAGCGGTGATGACAGGGGGGGTCAAAACACCTTGTAC.

Only one count was recorded for this clone. The gene symbols are mouse symbols. Coverage ceases 1 residue before the CDR3 finishes, and the germline J gene fills in the end. The chain joins TRBV13-3 to TRBJ1-1, with 9 bases that match TRBD1. Germline lookup yields CDR1 NNHDY and CDR2 SYVADS. The trim removed 3 bases at V and 3 bases at J, leaving 0 bases unmatched. The CDR3 runs 13 residues. Incomplete CDR3 DNA: TGTGCCAGCAGTGGGACAGGGGACACAGAAGTCTTC. It is translated as CASSGTGDTEVF. The entire CDR3 reads CASSGTGDTEVFF.

Turning to this clone: Germline and genes: mouse. The read gets to within 1 residue of the CDR3 end, and the germline J gene fills in the rest. The chain carries TRBV5 and TRBJ1-1, with 7 bases fitting TRBD1. The CDR3 contains 15 residues. CDR1 and CDR2 (germline): LGHNA, YNLKQL (reference sequence). With V trimmed by 3 bases and J by 0 bases, 4 bases remained unmatched. The CDR3 bases that were read are TGTGCCAGCAGCCAGACCGGGACAGCAAACACAGAAGTCTTC. Protein: CASSQTGTANTEVF. In full, the CDR3 reads CASSQTGTANTEVFF.

In the case of this clone: Gene names are mouse gene names. The CDR3 end falls 1 residue outside the read, so it is completed with the germline J gene. This chain joins TRBV4 and TRBJ2-5; 8 bases are a match to TRBD2. The J segment lost 6 bases and the V segment lost 3 bases, leaving 8 bases of the junction unmatched. Germline V gene data show CDR1 as LGHDT and CDR2 as YNNKQL (reference sequence). The CDR3 covers 15 residues. CDR3 in amino acids: CASSYSGGAGDTQYF. Incomplete CDR3 DNA: TGTGCCAGCAGCTATTCGGGGGGGGCAGGGGACACCCAGTAC.

This clone turned up a few times. Gene labels here are mouse ones. The read stops 1 residue short of the end of the CDR3; the missing end is completed from the germline J gene. The rearrangement links TRBV1 to TRBJ2-7; a possible D gene is TRBD2 (8 bases). Germline values: CDR1 NSQYPW, CDR2 LRSPGD (reference sequence). Trimming left V 4 bases short and J 4 bases short, with 14 bases between. This CDR3 contains 14 residues. The CDR3 reads CTCSGRGGRYEQYF. CDR3 DNA, as far as it was read: TGCACCTGCAGTGGCAGGGGGGGGCGTTATGAACAGTAC.

The table lists this clone with a count of one. Gene names denote mouse genes. The read ends 1 residue before the CDR3 terminus; that terminus is restored from the germline J gene. The gene calls are TRBV14 and TRBJ1-1; D is ambiguous. The CDR3 totals 14 residues. Per germline, CDR1 SGHDT and CDR2 FRDEAV. The V and J ends lost 5 bases and 0 bases respectively, with 11 bases between them. The CDR3 bases that were read are TGTGCCAGCAGCCTTCCCACAGCAAACACAGAAGTCTTC. Translating gives CASSLPTANTEVF. The complete CDR3 reads CASSLPTANTEVFF.

Details on this clone: Genes and germline come from the mouse. The missing CDR3 end, 1 residue past where the read stops, is filled in from the germline J gene. The genes are TRBV31 and TRBJ2-2, with D possibly matching TRBD2 (5 bases). The germline gives CDR1 GKSSPN, CDR2 SITVG. The V end lost 0 bases, the J end lost 2 bases, and 10 bases lay between the germline ends. The CDR3 has 15 residues. The DNA read from the CDR3 is TGTGCCTGGAGTCTAACCTGGGAGAACACCGGGCAGCTCTAC. Its protein product is CAWSLTWENTGQLY. The full-length CDR3 reads as CAWSLTWENTGQLYF.

Comments on this clone: Gene names and germline refer to mouse. The CDR3 end falls 1 residue outside the read, so it is completed with the germline J gene. V usage is TRBV31 and J usage is TRBJ2-4; perhaps TRBD1 as D (6 bases). The CDR3 has 12 residues. The germline V and J ends were trimmed by 1 base and 4 bases, with 6 bases remaining between them. Germline CDR1 is GKSSPN and CDR2 is SITVG. The covered CDR3 bases are TGTGCCTGGAGTCGGACAGAAAACACCTTGTAC. It specifies CAWSRTENTLY. In full, the CDR3 is CAWSRTENTLYF.

This clone was observed a handful of times. The gene symbols are mouse symbols. The CDR3 end is not reached by the read, which stops 1 residue before it; the germline J gene fills it in. V is TRBV31 and J is TRBJ2-7; the D is unclear. Trimming stripped 0 bases from V and 0 bases from J, with 12 bases between. The CDR3 runs 15 residues. Per the germline V gene, CDR1 is GKSSPN and CDR2 is SITVG. The covered CDR3 bases are TGTGCCTGGAGTCTCTCCTGGAGGGACTCCTATGAACAGTAC. It is translated as CAWSLSWRDSYEQY. The full CDR3 is CAWSLSWRDSYEQYF.